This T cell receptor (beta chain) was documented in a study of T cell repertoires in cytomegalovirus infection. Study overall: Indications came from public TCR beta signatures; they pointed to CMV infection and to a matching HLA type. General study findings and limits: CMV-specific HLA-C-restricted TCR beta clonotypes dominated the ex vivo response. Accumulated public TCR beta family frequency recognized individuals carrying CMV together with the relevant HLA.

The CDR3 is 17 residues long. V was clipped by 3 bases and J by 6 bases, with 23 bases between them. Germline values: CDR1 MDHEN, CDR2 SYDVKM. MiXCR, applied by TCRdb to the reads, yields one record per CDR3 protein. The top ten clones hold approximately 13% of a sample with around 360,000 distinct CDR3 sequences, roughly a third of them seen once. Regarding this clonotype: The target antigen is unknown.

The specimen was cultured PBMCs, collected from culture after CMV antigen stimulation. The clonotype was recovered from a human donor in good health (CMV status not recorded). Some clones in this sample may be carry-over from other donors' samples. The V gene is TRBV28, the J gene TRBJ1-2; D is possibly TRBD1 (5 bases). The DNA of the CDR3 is TGTGCCAGCAGTTTGGTTTCTCTTGGGGGGGAGGACAATGGCTACACCTTC. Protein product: CASSLVSLGGEDNGYTF.